This TCR beta chain was profiled in a study of T-cell reconstitution after alpha-beta-depleted transplantation in children. Preparing the TCRbeta library involved the use of unique molecular identifiers. TCRdb redid the calling of the PCR reads with MiXCR, one entry per CDR3 protein. Of roughly 570,000 distinct CDR3 sequences listed, 27% were seen once; the top ten hold approximately 33%. This clonotype was obtained from a boy under two years old with Wiskott-Aldrich syndrome, due to receive a stem cell transplant. Source: PBMCs, taken before TCRalphabeta/CD19-depleted stem cell transplant.

The DNA of the CDR3 is TGCAGTGCCCCATCGACAGGGCTTCCCACCGGGGAGCTGTTTTTT. This sequence encodes CSAPSTGLPTGELFF. The rearrangement joins TRBV20-1 to TRBJ2-2; 7 nucleotides match TRBD1. V lost 6 bases to trimming and J lost 4 bases; unmatched junction nucleotides: 11. The CDR3 consists of 15 residues. Germline lookup yields CDR1 DFQATT and CDR2 SNEGSKA (reference sequence).